These 21 T cell receptor beta chains came from one sample sequenced in a study of T cell changes during pregnancy in multiple sclerosis. Only in-frame clones appear in the TCRdb table, and some are missing; sequencing was by immunoSEQ multiplex PCR. The sample holds tens of thousands of clones, 70% to 90% seen once. Sequenced here: CD4+ T cells from peripheral blood mononuclear cells, sampled in the first trimester of pregnancy. The receptors shown here come from a female donor with multiple sclerosis, enrolled in a pregnancy study.

V and J are TRBV5-1 and TRBJ1-4; D is unclear. Germline V gene lookup returns CDR1 SGHRS and CDR2 YFSETQ. The CDR3 sequence is 14 residues long. Trimming took 3 bases from V and 3 from J, leaving 9 bases between them. Here the CDR3 DNA reads TGCGCCAGCAGCTCCGGTCCTTCTAATGAAAAACTGTTTTTT. The encoded protein is CASSSGPSNEKLFF.

The gene calls are TRBV28 and TRBJ1-1, with D hard to call. Between the trimmed V and J ends, which lost 8 bases and 4 bases, there was a span of 14 bases. CDR1 is MDHEN and CDR2 is SYDVKM in the germline V gene. CDR3 length: 13 amino acids. The CDR3 sequence: CASSTGSVTEAFF. DNA for the CDR3: TGTGCCAGCTCTACCGGGTCTGTCACTGAAGCTTTCTTT.

The genes are TRBV28 and TRBJ2-5; D is perhaps TRBD1 (6 bases). Looked up from germline, CDR1 is MDHEN and CDR2 is SYDVKM. V was cut by 1 base and J by 2 bases, with 14 bases left in between. This CDR3 region has 16 residues. CDR3 loop: CASSLYRAGGQETQYF. DNA for the CDR3: TGTGCCAGCAGTTTATACAGGGCGGGTGGACAAGAGACCCAGTACTTC.

This clone occurred a few times. The chain joins TRBV2 to TRBJ1-1; TRBD1 matches 7 bases. This CDR3 spans 14 amino acids. Germline-derived CDR1 and CDR2 are SNHLY and FYNNEI. V shed 6 bases, J shed 2 bases, and the junction held 6 bases outside the gene matches. The DNA for the CDR3 is TGTGCCAGCAGGGGGGACAGTGGTAACACTGAAGCTTTCTTT. This sequence encodes CASRGDSGNTEAFF. Full variable domain (remainder filled in from reference TRBV2 and TRBJ1-1): EPEVTQTPSHQVTQMGQEVILRCVPISNHLYFYWYRQILGQKVEFLVSFYNNEISEKSEIFDDQFSVERPDGSNFTLKIRSTKLEDSAMYFCASRGDSGNTEAFFGQGTRLTVV.

There are a few counts of this clone. The rearrangement joins TRBV30 to TRBJ2-5, with 9 bases aligning to TRBD2. The V gene's germline CDR1 is GTSNPN and CDR2 SVGIG (reference sequence). Unmatched junction bases numbered 6, after V lost 0 bases and J lost 4 bases. The CDR3 consists of 15 residues. CDR3 in amino acids: CAWSVGAGGVETQYF. In DNA form, the CDR3 reads TGTGCCTGGAGTGTAGGTGCGGGGGGGGTAGAGACCCAGTACTTC.

The V and J genes are TRBV5-1 and TRBJ2-5; 7 bases are shared with TRBD1. Germline-derived CDR1 and CDR2 are SGHRS and YFSETQ. J was trimmed by 0 bases and V by 4 bases; bases with no gene match: 3. The CDR3 loop spans 14 amino acids. This CDR3 reads CASSRGQDQETQYF. The CDR3 nucleotides read TGCGCCAGCAGCAGAGGACAGGACCAAGAGACCCAGTACTTC.

In DNA, the CDR3 is TGTGCCAGCTCACCCGGACAGCCCTATGGCTACACCTTC. Translation: CASSPGQPYGYTF. The gene calls are TRBV18 and TRBJ1-2, with D possibly matching TRBD1 (6 bases). The germline V and J ends were trimmed by 3 bases and 4 bases, with 9 bases remaining between them. Looked up from germline, CDR1 is KGHSH and CDR2 is LQKENI. The CDR3 totals 13 residues.

V gene TRBV30 combines with J gene TRBJ2-7; a weak D match, TRBD1 (5 bases). The CDR3 has 14 amino acids. V was shortened by 0 bases and J by 3 bases, with 12 bases between the two germline ends. Germline CDR1 and CDR2: GTSNPN and SVGIG (reference sequence). The CDR3 sequence: CAWSVRLQGYEQYF. Written as DNA, the CDR3 is TGTGCCTGGAGTGTAAGGCTCCAGGGCTACGAGCAGTACTTC.

The chain uses TRBV9 and TRBJ1-1, with D tentatively TRBD1 (6 bases). CDR3 length: 13 amino acids. Germline lookup yields CDR1 SGDLS and CDR2 YYNGEE. V dropped 0 bases and J dropped 7 bases, with 10 bases sitting between them. The CDR3 DNA follows: TGTGCCAGCAGCGTAGGCAGGGGCAGTGAAGCTTTCTTT. Encoded protein: CASSVGRGSEAFF.

The CDR3 DNA is TGTGCCAGCAGATCAGGGGGTGGGACCTACGAGCAGTACTTC. Amino acid sequence: CASRSGGGTYEQYF. The V and J genes are TRBV9 and TRBJ2-7, with TRBD1 identical over 7 bases. The germline V gene encodes CDR1 SGDLS and CDR2 YYNGEE. There are 14 residues in the CDR3. Germline trimming cut 5 bases from V and 2 bases from J; bases unmatched to any gene: 7.

The gene calls are TRBV6-9 and TRBJ2-7; no definite D call. CDR1 is MNHGY, CDR2 SVAAGI, per germline. This CDR3 has 9 amino acids. With 11 bases removed from V and 5 bases from J, the gap between germline ends came to 7 bases. The CDR3 region has the DNA TGTGCCGTAATCGACGAGCAGTACTTC. It specifies CAVIDEQYF.

V is TRBV30 and J is TRBJ2-7; 7 bases map to TRBD1. The CDR3 spans 13 residues. Germline CDR1 reads GTSNPN; CDR2 reads SVGIG (reference sequence). V lost 7 bases to trimming and J lost 2 bases; unmatched junction nucleotides: 8. For the CDR3, the DNA is TGTGCCTCCCTTAGGGACAGCCCCTACGAGCAGTACTTC. This sequence encodes CASLRDSPYEQYF.

The chain combines TRBV15 with TRBJ2-1; TRBD1 matches at 8 bases. The CDR3 length is 16 residues. Germline values: CDR1 LNHNV, CDR2 YYDKDF (reference sequence). The V segment lost 0 bases and the J segment 5 bases; nucleotides outside the gene matches: 6. CDR3 nucleotides: TGTGCCACCAGCAGAGACAGGGGGCTGGGAGACAATGAGCAGTTCTTC. It yields the protein CATSRDRGLGDNEQFF.

The chain uses TRBV5-4 and TRBJ2-2; TRBD1 matches 9 bases. The CDR3 covers 15 residues. Germline CDR1 and CDR2: SGHNT and YYREEE (reference sequence). Trimming cost V 3 bases and J 4 bases; bases outside gene matches: 4. The CDR3 protein is CASSSDRGSTGELFF. Written as DNA, the CDR3 is TGTGCCAGCAGCTCGGACAGGGGCAGCACCGGGGAGCTGTTTTTT. The complete variable domain, with remaining parts taken from reference TRBV5-4 and TRBJ2-2, reads ETGVTQSPTHLIKTRGQQVTLRCSSQSGHNTVSWYQQALGQGPQFIFQYYREEENGRGNFPPRFSGLQFPNYSSELNVNALELDDSALYLCASSSDRGSTGELFFGEGSRLTVL.

This chain uses TRBV7-6 with TRBJ1-6, with TRBD1 matching 8 bases. Germline CDR1 is SGHVS and CDR2 is FNYEAQ. Trimming took 5 bases from V and 4 from J; bases not matched to a gene: 4. The CDR3 spans 15 residues. The CDR3 loop is CASSADRVYNSPLHF. The CDR3 DNA sequence: TGTGCCAGCAGCGCGGACAGGGTTTATAATTCACCCCTCCACTTT.

J is TRBJ2-3 and V is TRBV6-5; a possible D gene is TRBD2 (6 bases). Germline loops: CDR1 MNHEY, CDR2 SVGAGI. V lost 5 bases and J lost 2, with 11 bases in between. CDR3 length: 14 amino acids. Here the CDR3 DNA reads TGTGCCAGCAGTACAGGACTATACACAGATACGCAGTATTTT. Translation: CASSTGLYTDTQYF.

CDR3 region: CASSPVGQAAYNEQFF. Written as DNA, the CDR3 is TGTGCCAGCAGCCCCGTGGGGCAGGCGGCCTACAATGAGCAGTTCTTC. The chain couples TRBV11-2 to TRBJ2-1; possible D gene TRBD1, 5 bases. Germline V gene sequence: CDR1 SGHAT, CDR2 FQNNGV. The CDR3 is 16 residues long. Trimming shortened V by 5 bases and J by 2 bases, and 16 bases separated the two germline ends. Full variable domain (remainder filled in from reference TRBV11-2 and TRBJ2-1): EAGVAQSPRYKIIEKRQSVAFWCNPISGHATLYWYQQILGQGPKLLIQFQNNGVVDDSQLPKDRFSAERLKGVDSTLKIQPAKLEDSAVYLCASSPVGQAAYNEQFFGPGTRLTVL.

This clone was detected once. The CDR3 nucleotides are TGTGCCAGTATGGGGACAGGATCTGTGGGGGGGCCCCAGCATTTT. It translates to CASMGTGSVGGPQHF. The V call is TRBV19, the J call TRBJ1-5; 8 nucleotides agree with TRBD1. V lost 7 bases and J lost 9; bases outside the gene matches: 14. CDR3 length: 15 amino acids. Germline V gene data show CDR1 as LNHDA and CDR2 as SQIVND (reference sequence).

The chain employs TRBV6-1 and TRBJ2-1; TRBD2 might be the D (6 bases). CDR3 size: 11 residues. Germline V gene sequence: CDR1 MNHNS, CDR2 SASEGT. As DNA, the CDR3 is TGTACAGCGGGTAACCCTGGTGAGCAGTTCTTC. Its protein is CTAGNPGEQFF.

The rearrangement joins TRBV9 to TRBJ2-3; the match to TRBD1 covers 10 bases. V shed 4 bases and J 3 bases; nucleotides not matched to a gene: 5. The CDR3 runs to 15 residues. The V gene's germline CDR1 is SGDLS and CDR2 YYNGEE. The DNA of the CDR3 is TGTGCCAGCAGCTCTACGGGACAGGGGACAGATACGCAGTATTTT. The encoded protein is CASSSTGQGTDTQYF.

The chain couples TRBV30 to TRBJ2-7; weak D call: TRBD2 (5 bases). The CDR3 has 15 residues. V dropped 0 bases and J dropped 7 bases, with 19 bases sitting between them. CDR1 and CDR2 from the germline V gene are GTSNPN and SVGIG (reference sequence). CDR3 nucleotides: TGTGCCTGGAGTGTAGCTAGCCACCTCCTAGGGGAGCAGTACTTC. It is translated as CAWSVASHLLGEQYF.